The following is a T cell receptor (beta chain) sequence with its context. Its cognate antigen is unknown. This could be a read error, since a much larger clone is one nucleotide away. This sample was taken from a study of T cells in Graves' hyperthyroidism and ophthalmopathy. Findings of the study overall: Stable hyperthyroidism was told apart from ophthalmopathy by a model built on 13 V-J features. Expanded thyroid clonotypes (above 0.001) were mostly also found in blood.

Amplification yielded TCR beta CDR3 regions, with RNA transcripts as the source. In the first-round RT-PCR of the TCR CDR3, the HTBI primer set was used. TCRdb re-called the multiplex PCR reads through MiXCR, storing one row per CDR3 protein. The data show about 480,000 distinct CDR3 sequences, approximately 15% seen once. This CDR3 spans 13 amino acids. In germline, CDR1 is DFQATT, CDR2 SNEGSKA (reference sequence). V lost 6 bases, J lost 2 bases, and 2 bases stayed unmatched. The sequenced sample was blood. The chain joins TRBV20-1 to TRBJ2-5; 11 bases fit TRBD2. The sequence was obtained from a woman under 30 with Graves' hyperthyroidism. CDR3 amino acids: CSAGTSGQETQYF. CDR3 nucleotide sequence: TGCAGTGCGGGGACTAGCGGACAAGAGACCCAGTACTTC.